Shown below are 32 T cell receptor beta chains from a single sample sequenced in a study of blood T cell repertoires in COVID-19. Using immunoSEQ multiplex PCR, the repertoire was profiled, and TCRdb retains in-frame clones only, with some absent. The table lists 300,000 to 400,000 clones, roughly 88% of them singletons. Sequencing was carried out using peripheral blood. These receptors came from a woman in her 30s with COVID-19, enrolled during active disease.

About this clone: Within the sample, other DNA sequences also encode this same CDR3. V usage is TRBV11-2 and J usage is TRBJ2-1, with TRBD2 matching 12 bases. The germline V gene has CDR1 SGHAT and CDR2 FQNNGV. The CDR3 is 16 amino acids. V was pared by 5 bases and J by 2 bases, with 4 bases of the junction left unmatched. In nucleotides, the CDR3 is TGTGCCAGCAGCCCGAGACTAGCGGGAGCCTACAATGAGCAGTTCTTC. It yields the protein CASSPRLAGAYNEQFF.

CDR3 nucleotides: TGTGCCAGCAGTGATATTTACGACAGGAACACTGAAGCTTTCTTT. The encoded protein is CASSDIYDRNTEAFF. The rearrangement uses TRBV6-1 and TRBJ1-1; the D gene is possibly TRBD1 (5 bases). Germline V CDR1 and CDR2: MNHNS, SASEGT. The CDR3 extends over 15 amino acids. V dropped 3 bases and J dropped 1 base, with 12 bases sitting between them.

V gene TRBV3-1 (or the pseudogene TRBV3-2) combines with J gene TRBJ2-7; D not resolved. Trimming took off 0 bases at V and 2 bases at J, with 8 bases between the two ends. The CDR3 spans 14 residues. Germline loops: CDR1 LGHDT, CDR2 YNNKEL (reference sequence). CDR3 sequence reads: CASSQDRIAYEQYF. The CDR3 bases are TGTGCCAGCAGCCAAGACAGGATTGCCTACGAGCAGTACTTC.

The chain couples TRBV19 to TRBJ1-1; D is ambiguous. In germline, CDR1 is LNHDA, CDR2 SQIVND (reference sequence). This CDR3 is 12 amino acids long. Trimming took off 2 bases at V and 2 bases at J, with 3 bases between the two ends. The CDR3 region has the DNA TGTGCCAGTAGTATACAAAACACTGAAGCTTTCTTT. It translates to CASSIQNTEAFF.

The chain carries TRBV4-1 and TRBJ2-3; 11 bases agree with TRBD2. The germline V gene has CDR1 MGHRA and CDR2 YSYEKL. The CDR3 loop spans 18 amino acids. Trimming removed 3 bases from V and 3 bases from J; junction bases left unmatched: 11. In DNA, the CDR3 is TGCGCCAGCAGCCATGGGATGATACTAGCGGGAGTTACAGATACGCAGTATTTT. Translation: CASSHGMILAGVTDTQYF.

This clone was seen once. V is TRBV25-1 and J is TRBJ2-1; 11 bases align to TRBD2. The CDR3 is 16 residues long. The J segment lost 7 bases and the V segment lost 4 bases, leaving 9 bases of the junction unmatched. The germline V gene has CDR1 MGHDK and CDR2 SYGVNS. The CDR3 here is CASSGISGRAINEQFF. DNA for the CDR3: TGTGCCAGCAGTGGCATTAGCGGGAGGGCCATTAATGAGCAGTTCTTC. The complete variable domain, with remaining parts taken from reference TRBV25-1 and TRBJ2-1, reads EADIYQTPRYLVIGTGKKITLECSQTMGHDKMYWYQQDPGMELHLIHYSYGVNSTEKGDLSSESTVSRIRTEHFPLTLESARPSHTSQYLCASSGISGRAINEQFFGPGTRLTVL.

The rearrangement joins TRBV14 to TRBJ2-3; weak D call: TRBD1 (5 bases). The CDR3 is made up of 15 amino acids. With 1 base removed from V and 3 bases from J, the gap between germline ends came to 11 bases. Germline CDR1 SGHDN, CDR2 FVKESK. The CDR3 loop is CASSQGGASTDTQYF. CDR3 bases: TGTGCCAGCAGCCAAGGGGGCGCATCAACAGATACGCAGTATTTT.

V gene TRBV19 combines with J gene TRBJ2-7, with a possible D match to TRBD2 (6 bases). Germline V lookup: CDR1 LNHDA, CDR2 SQIVND (reference sequence). This CDR3 has 12 amino acids. V lost 6 bases, J lost 7 bases, and 13 bases lay in between. The CDR3 loop reads CASRRDAGEQYF. The CDR3 nucleotides are TGTGCCAGTAGGAGGGATGCGGGGGAGCAGTACTTC.

This rearrangement joins TRBV5-6 to TRBJ2-1; 9 positions agree with TRBD1. The CDR3 extends over 15 amino acids. With V trimmed by 3 bases and J by 4 bases, 5 bases remained unmatched. The V gene's germline CDR1 is SGHDT and CDR2 YYEEEE. The CDR3 nucleotides are TGTGCCAGCAGCTCACCGGGACAGGGTTACAATGAGCAGTTCTTC. Protein: CASSSPGQGYNEQFF. Based on the CDR3 plus reference TRBV5-6 and TRBJ2-1, the full variable domain is DAGVTQSPTHLIKTRGQQVTLRCSPKSGHDTVSWYQQALGQGPQFIFQYYEEEERQRGNFPDRFSGHQFPNYSSELNVNALLLGDSALYLCASSSPGQGYNEQFFGPGTRLTVL.

This chain joins TRBV3-1 (or the pseudogene TRBV3-2) and TRBJ1-1; 7 bases are a match to TRBD1. The CDR3 covers 12 residues. The V segment lost 3 bases and the J segment 11 bases; nucleotides outside the gene matches: 6. Germline CDR1 is LGHDT and CDR2 is YNNKEL (reference sequence). CDR3 amino acids: CASSQVTGSAFF. In DNA form, the CDR3 reads TGTGCCAGCAGCCAGGTGACAGGGTCGGCTTTCTTT.

In this sample, this clone turned up once. The rearrangement uses TRBV27 and TRBJ1-1, with 9 positions matching TRBD1. The germline V gene has CDR1 MNHEY and CDR2 SMNVEV (reference sequence). With 5 bases clipped from V and 4 bases from J, the junction kept 5 bases outside the gene matches. The CDR3 has 14 residues. CDR3 region: CASSRDRASTEAFF. DNA for the CDR3: TGTGCCAGCAGTCGGGACAGGGCGAGCACTGAAGCTTTCTTT.

The chain is built from TRBV3-1 (or the pseudogene TRBV3-2) and TRBJ2-7, with TRBD2 matching 8 bases. The germline CDR1 and CDR2 sequences are LGHDT and YNNKEL (reference sequence). The V gene end was trimmed by 4 bases and the J gene end by 2 bases; junction bases not matched to a gene: 10. The CDR3 extends over 16 amino acids. The CDR3 bases are TGTGCCAGCAGCCGTCAATACAGCGGGAGCGCCTACGAGCAGTACTTC. This gives the protein CASSRQYSGSAYEQYF.

V usage is TRBV28 and J usage is TRBJ1-5; D gene unclear. The CDR3 length is 13 residues. V was trimmed by 5 bases and J by 4 bases, leaving 9 bases between them. Germline values: CDR1 MDHEN, CDR2 SYDVKM. The CDR3 nucleotides read TGTGCCAGCAGTACCCCGGGGAATCAGCCCCAGCATTTT. This sequence encodes CASSTPGNQPQHF.

This chain connects TRBV29-1 to TRBJ1-2; tentative D call: TRBD1 (5 bases). In germline, CDR1 is SQVTM, CDR2 ANQGSEA. Trimming took off 7 bases at V and 0 bases at J, with 12 bases between the two ends. This CDR3 is 13 amino acids long. Written as DNA, the CDR3 is TGCAGCGCTCGGACAACTGCTAACTATGGCTACACCTTC. Encoded protein: CSARTTANYGYTF.

CDR3 in amino acids: CAWSVSAGTQNIQYF. The CDR3 nucleotides are TGTGCCTGGAGTGTATCGGCGGGAACCCAAAACATTCAGTACTTC. The gene calls are TRBV30 and TRBJ2-4; D might be TRBD2 (6 bases). This CDR3 spans 15 amino acids. Germline-derived CDR1 and CDR2 are GTSNPN and SVGIG (reference sequence). The V end lost 0 bases, the J end lost 5 bases, and 14 bases lay between the germline ends.

This sequence joins TRBV11-2 and TRBJ2-7; D remains unclear. CDR1 and CDR2 from the germline V gene are SGHAT and FQNNGV. V dropped 0 bases and J dropped 0 bases, with 3 bases sitting between them. The CDR3 extends over 13 amino acids. The CDR3 nucleotides read TGTGCCAGCAGCTTAGATTACTCCTACGAGCAGTACTTC. It specifies CASSLDYSYEQYF. The full variable domain, its missing parts supplied by reference TRBV11-2 and TRBJ2-7, is EAGVAQSPRYKIIEKRQSVAFWCNPISGHATLYWYQQILGQGPKLLIQFQNNGVVDDSQLPKDRFSAERLKGVDSTLKIQPAKLEDSAVYLCASSLDYSYEQYFGPGTRLTVT.

V and J are TRBV28 and TRBJ1-2; 8 bases match TRBD1. The trim removed 4 bases at V and 4 bases at J, leaving 8 bases unmatched. Germline CDR1 and CDR2: MDHEN and SYDVKM. This CDR3 spans 15 amino acids. DNA for the CDR3: TGTGCCAGCAGTTCCCCGGACAGGGCACTCTATGGCTACACCTTC. This translates into CASSSPDRALYGYTF.

The chain links TRBV30 to TRBJ1-6, with TRBD1 as a possible D gene (5 bases). V lost 4 bases and J lost 7, with 17 bases in between. There are 15 residues in the CDR3. Germline-derived CDR1 and CDR2 are GTSNPN and SVGIG (reference sequence). CDR3 sequence reads: CAWTVGLLGNSPLHF. CDR3 DNA sequence: TGTGCCTGGACCGTGGGACTCCTGGGGAATTCACCCCTCCACTTT.

The chain combines TRBV7-2 with TRBJ1-5, with D perhaps matching TRBD1 (6 bases). From germline, CDR1 is SGHTA and CDR2 FQGNSA. CDR3 length: 15 residues. V lost 5 bases to trimming and J lost 0 bases, with 11 bases between them. The CDR3, as DNA: TGTGCCAGCAGCCTGCAGGGGAATAGCAATCAGCCCCAGCATTTT. This translates into CASSLQGNSNQPQHF.

Note on this clone: Other DNA sequences in the sample encode the same CDR3. The rearrangement links TRBV9 to TRBJ2-2; 7 nucleotides agree with TRBD2. Unmatched junction bases numbered 12, after V lost 4 bases and J lost 6 bases. Per the germline V gene, CDR1 is SGDLS and CDR2 is YYNGEE. The CDR3 contains 16 residues. The chain's CDR3 is CASSPRTSGRAGELFF. In DNA, the CDR3 is TGTGCCAGCAGCCCCCGGACTAGTGGGAGGGCCGGGGAGCTGTTTTTT.

The rearrangement joins TRBV7-2 to TRBJ1-1; unclear D gene. The CDR3 spans 12 residues. Per the germline V gene, CDR1 is SGHTA and CDR2 is FQGNSA. V was trimmed by 1 base and J by 7 bases, leaving 7 bases between them. The CDR3 reads CASSLGAIEAFF. The CDR3 coding sequence is TGTGCCAGCAGCTTAGGCGCCATTGAAGCTTTCTTT.

The rearrangement uses TRBV12-5 and TRBJ2-3, with 7 bases aligning to TRBD2. CDR3 length: 12 amino acids. Unmatched junction bases numbered 4, after V lost 3 bases and J lost 10 bases. From germline, CDR1 is LGHNT and CDR2 FRNRAP. CDR3 nucleotides: TGTGCTAGTGGTTTTACAGCGGGATCGCAGTATTTT. Translating it yields CASGFTAGSQYF. Together with reference TRBV12-5 and TRBJ2-3, the CDR3 gives the full variable domain: DARVTQTPRHKVTEMGQEVTMRCQPILGHNTVFWYRQTMMQGLELLAYFRNRAPLDDSGMPKDRFSAEMPDATLATLKIQPSEPRDSAVYFCASGFTAGSQYFGPGTRLTVL.

The chain combines TRBV27 with TRBJ2-5; 10 nucleotides line up with TRBD2. V lost 0 bases to trimming and J lost 0 bases; unmatched junction nucleotides: 10. CDR3 length: 19 amino acids. The germline V gene encodes CDR1 MNHEY and CDR2 SMNVEV (reference sequence). Here the CDR3 reads CASSLSEASGRGDQETQYF. CDR3 coding DNA: TGTGCCAGCAGTTTATCGGAGGCTAGCGGGAGAGGGGACCAAGAGACCCAGTACTTC.

This chain joins TRBV5-4 and TRBJ1-2, with no clear D. V dropped 4 bases and J dropped 6 bases, with 13 bases sitting between them. CDR3 size: 13 residues. CDR1 is SGHNT and CDR2 is YYREEE in the germline V gene (reference sequence). The chain's CDR3 is CASSLSGFDGYTF. In nucleotides, the CDR3 is TGTGCCAGCAGCCTCTCAGGATTCGATGGCTACACCTTC.

The J gene is TRBJ2-7, the V gene TRBV28; 12 bases fit TRBD2. The CDR3 consists of 15 residues. Germline lookup yields CDR1 MDHEN and CDR2 SYDVKM. With V trimmed by 4 bases and J by 6 bases, 7 bases remained unmatched. CDR3 loop: CASSSQTSGRSEQYF. CDR3 DNA sequence: TGTGCCAGCAGTTCCCAAACTAGCGGGAGGAGCGAGCAGTACTTC.

This rearrangement joins TRBV9 to TRBJ2-1; 7 bases are a match to TRBD2. The CDR3 has 16 residues. V was pared by 0 bases and J by 2 bases, with 5 bases of the junction left unmatched. In germline, CDR1 is SGDLS, CDR2 YYNGEE. This CDR3 reads CASSVGLAEPYNEQFF. CDR3 sequence (DNA): TGTGCCAGCAGCGTAGGCCTAGCGGAACCCTACAATGAGCAGTTCTTC.

The chain couples TRBV6-2 or TRBV6-3 to TRBJ2-7, with D possibly matching TRBD1 (6 bases). The V end was cut by 6 bases, the J end by 1 base, with 19 bases between. The CDR3 extends over 16 amino acids. Germline CDR1 and CDR2: MNHEY and SVGEGT. The CDR3 sequence is CASSPSLRGQSYEQYF. The CDR3 DNA is TGTGCCAGCAGCCCCTCTCTGAGGGGACAATCCTACGAGCAGTACTTC.

This clone showed up just a few times. The rearrangement joins TRBV7-9 to TRBJ2-6, with 7 bases that match TRBD1. With V trimmed by 5 bases and J by 0 bases, 10 bases remained unmatched. The CDR3 is 18 residues long. Germline assignment: CDR1 SEHNR and CDR2 FQNEAQ (reference sequence). CDR3: CASSKGQPYRSGANVLTF. The DNA of the CDR3 is TGTGCCAGCAGCAAGGGACAGCCCTACCGCTCTGGGGCCAACGTCCTGACTTTC. Full variable domain (remainder filled in from reference TRBV7-9 and TRBJ2-6): DTGVSQNPRHKITKRGQNVTFRCDPISEHNRLYWYRQTLGQGPEFLTYFQNEAQLEKSRLLSDRFSAERPKGSFSTLEIQRTEQGDSAMYLCASSKGQPYRSGANVLTFGAGSRLTVL.

The chain couples TRBV18 to TRBJ1-2; 7 bases agree with TRBD1. The CDR3 sequence is 12 residues long. V dropped 4 bases and J dropped 7; count of bases not matched to a gene: 3. From germline, CDR1 is KGHSH and CDR2 LQKENI. CDR3 in amino acids: CASSLDRAGYTF. CDR3 coding DNA: TGTGCCAGCTCACTTGACAGGGCTGGCTACACCTTC.

The chain couples TRBV30 to TRBJ2-3; TRBD1 matches 10 bases. The J segment lost 6 bases and the V segment lost 3 bases, leaving 12 bases of the junction unmatched. This CDR3 comprises 16 residues. Germline CDR1 and CDR2: GTSNPN and SVGIG (reference sequence). CDR3 sequence: CAWSPLGDRGTDTQYF. DNA of the CDR3: TGTGCCTGGAGCCCCTTAGGGGACAGGGGAACGGATACGCAGTATTTT.

The rearrangement joins TRBV3-1 (or the pseudogene TRBV3-2) to TRBJ1-3; the match to TRBD1 covers 10 bases. CDR1 LGHDT and CDR2 YNNKEL come from the germline V gene (reference sequence). V shed 1 base and J 3 bases; nucleotides not matched to a gene: 6. The CDR3 sequence is 17 residues long. The chain's CDR3 is CASSQGGQGLLGNTIYF. CDR3 bases: TGTGCCAGCAGCCAAGGGGGACAGGGGCTGCTTGGAAACACCATATATTTT.

V usage is TRBV30 and J usage is TRBJ1-5; no clear D. Germline-derived CDR1 and CDR2 are GTSNPN and SVGIG (reference sequence). This CDR3 contains 14 residues. The V gene lost 1 base and the J gene lost 0 bases, with 7 bases spanning the gap. This CDR3 is CAWSATYSNQPQHF. CDR3 DNA sequence: TGTGCCTGGAGTGCCACATATAGCAATCAGCCCCAGCATTTT.